The source of this T cell receptor beta chain is a study of CD4+ T cells in melanoma. The study's findings and limits: A reported correlation linked neoantigen-specific CD4+ T cells to CD8+, macrophage and B cell function. Reportedly, melanoma neoantigen-specific CD4+ T cells showed varied differentiation states.

Notes on this clone: As yet, its antigen is unknown.

Trimming took off 1 base at V and 11 bases at J, with 14 bases between the two ends. CDR1 and CDR2 from the germline V gene are SGHTA and FQGNSA. This CDR3 has 13 amino acids. Method: immunoSEQ multiplex PCR; TCRdb's copy keeps in-frame clones and lacks some. The sample shows approximately 110,000 clones, about 90% of them seen only once. The rearrangement uses TRBV7-2 and TRBJ1-1, with D uncertain. The specimen sequenced was peripheral blood. The source of this sequence is a human donor with melanoma. CDR3 DNA sequence: TGTGCCAGCAGCTTAGATAGGAGAATGTGGGCTTTCTTT. Translating it yields CASSLDRRMWAFF.